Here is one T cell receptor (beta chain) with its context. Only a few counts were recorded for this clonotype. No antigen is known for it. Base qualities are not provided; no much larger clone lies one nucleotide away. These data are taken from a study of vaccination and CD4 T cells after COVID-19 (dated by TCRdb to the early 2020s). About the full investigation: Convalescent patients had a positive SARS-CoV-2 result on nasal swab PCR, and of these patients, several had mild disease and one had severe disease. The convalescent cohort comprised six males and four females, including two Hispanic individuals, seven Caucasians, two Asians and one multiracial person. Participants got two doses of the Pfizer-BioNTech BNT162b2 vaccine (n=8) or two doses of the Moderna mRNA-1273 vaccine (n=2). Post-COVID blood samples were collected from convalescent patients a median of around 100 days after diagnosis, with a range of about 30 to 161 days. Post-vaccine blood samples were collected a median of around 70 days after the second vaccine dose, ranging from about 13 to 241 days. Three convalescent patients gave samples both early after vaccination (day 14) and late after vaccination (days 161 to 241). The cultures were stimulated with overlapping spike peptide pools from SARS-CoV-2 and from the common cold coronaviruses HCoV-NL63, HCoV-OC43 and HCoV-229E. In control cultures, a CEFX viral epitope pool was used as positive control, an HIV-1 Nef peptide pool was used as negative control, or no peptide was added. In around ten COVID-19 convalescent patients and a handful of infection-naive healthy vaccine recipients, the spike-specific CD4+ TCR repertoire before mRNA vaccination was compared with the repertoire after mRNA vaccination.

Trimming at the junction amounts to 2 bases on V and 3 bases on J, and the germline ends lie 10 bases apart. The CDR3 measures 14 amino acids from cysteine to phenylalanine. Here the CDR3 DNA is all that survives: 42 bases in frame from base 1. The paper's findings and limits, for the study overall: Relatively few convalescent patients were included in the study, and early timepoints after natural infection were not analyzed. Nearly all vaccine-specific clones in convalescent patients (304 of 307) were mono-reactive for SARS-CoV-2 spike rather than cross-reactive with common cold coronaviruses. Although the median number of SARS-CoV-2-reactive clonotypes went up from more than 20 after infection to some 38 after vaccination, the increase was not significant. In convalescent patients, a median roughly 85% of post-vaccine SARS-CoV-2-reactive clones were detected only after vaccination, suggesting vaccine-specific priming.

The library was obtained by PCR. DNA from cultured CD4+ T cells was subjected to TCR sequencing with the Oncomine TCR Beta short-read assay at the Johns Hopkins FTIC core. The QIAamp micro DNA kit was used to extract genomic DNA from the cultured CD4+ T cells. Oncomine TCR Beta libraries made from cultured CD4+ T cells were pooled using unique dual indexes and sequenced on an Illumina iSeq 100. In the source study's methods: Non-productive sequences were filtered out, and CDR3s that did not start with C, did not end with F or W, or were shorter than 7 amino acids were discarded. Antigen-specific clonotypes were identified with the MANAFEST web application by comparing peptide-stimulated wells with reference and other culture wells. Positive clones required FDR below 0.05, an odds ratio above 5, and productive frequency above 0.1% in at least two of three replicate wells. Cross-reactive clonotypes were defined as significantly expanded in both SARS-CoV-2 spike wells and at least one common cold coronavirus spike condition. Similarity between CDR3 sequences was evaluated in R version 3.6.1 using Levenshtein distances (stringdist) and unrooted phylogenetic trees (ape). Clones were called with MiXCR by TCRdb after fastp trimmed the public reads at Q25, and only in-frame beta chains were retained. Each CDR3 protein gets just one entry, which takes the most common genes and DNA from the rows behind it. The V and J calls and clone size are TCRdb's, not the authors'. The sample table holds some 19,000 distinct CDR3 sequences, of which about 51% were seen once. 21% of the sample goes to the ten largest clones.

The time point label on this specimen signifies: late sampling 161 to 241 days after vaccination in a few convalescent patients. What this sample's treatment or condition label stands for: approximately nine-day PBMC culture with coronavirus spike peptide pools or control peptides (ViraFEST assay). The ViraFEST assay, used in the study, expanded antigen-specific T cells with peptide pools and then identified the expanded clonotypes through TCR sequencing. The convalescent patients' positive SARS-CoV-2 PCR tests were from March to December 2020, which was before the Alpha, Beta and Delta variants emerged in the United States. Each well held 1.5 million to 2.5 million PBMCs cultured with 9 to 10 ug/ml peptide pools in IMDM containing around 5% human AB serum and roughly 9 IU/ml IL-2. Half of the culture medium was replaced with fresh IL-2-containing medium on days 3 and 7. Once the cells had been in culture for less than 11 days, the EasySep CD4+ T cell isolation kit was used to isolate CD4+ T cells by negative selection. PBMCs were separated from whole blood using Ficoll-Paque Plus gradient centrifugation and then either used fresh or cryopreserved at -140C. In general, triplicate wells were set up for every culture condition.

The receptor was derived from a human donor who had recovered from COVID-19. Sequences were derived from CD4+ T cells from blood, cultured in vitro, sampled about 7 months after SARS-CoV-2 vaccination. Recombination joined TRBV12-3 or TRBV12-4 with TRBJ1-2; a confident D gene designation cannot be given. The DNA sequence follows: TGTGCCAGCAGTTTACGGCACCTCCACTATGGCTACACCTTC. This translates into CASSLRHLHYGYTF.